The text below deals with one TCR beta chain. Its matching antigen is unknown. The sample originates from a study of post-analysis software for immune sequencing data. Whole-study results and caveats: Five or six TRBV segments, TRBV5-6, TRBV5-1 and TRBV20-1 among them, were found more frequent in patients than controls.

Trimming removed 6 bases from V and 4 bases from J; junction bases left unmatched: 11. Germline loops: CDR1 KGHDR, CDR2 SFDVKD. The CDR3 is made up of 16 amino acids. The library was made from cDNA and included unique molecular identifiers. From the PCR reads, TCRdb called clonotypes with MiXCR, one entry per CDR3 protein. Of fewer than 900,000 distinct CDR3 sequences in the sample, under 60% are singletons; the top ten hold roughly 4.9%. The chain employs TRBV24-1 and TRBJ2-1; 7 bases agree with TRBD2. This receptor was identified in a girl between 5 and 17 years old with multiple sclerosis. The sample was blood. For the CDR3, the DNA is TGTGCCACCAGTCCCTCCGGGGTAGCGGGTTACAATGAGCAGTTCTTC. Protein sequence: CATSPSGVAGYNEQFF.